The clone carrying this T cell receptor beta chain was recorded a few times. Its target is unknown. At the Johns Hopkins FTIC core, DNA taken from cultured CD4+ T cells was sequenced by way of the Oncomine TCR Beta short-read assay. TCRdb re-derived calls from the PCR reads in MiXCR, one entry per CDR3 protein. Among 11,000 to 15,000 distinct CDR3 sequences listed, roughly 61% were seen once. This sample was included in a study of vaccination and CD4 T cells after COVID-19. Study-wide background: Researchers treated cells with overlapping spike peptides taken from SARS-CoV-2, HCoV-NL63, HCoV-OC43 and HCoV-229E.

V lost 3 bases and J lost 5, with 11 bases in between. The CDR3 has 13 residues. The V gene's germline CDR1 is DFQATT and CDR2 SNEGSKA (reference sequence). The treatment denotes: roughly nine-day PBMC culture with coronavirus spike peptide pools or control peptides (ViraFEST assay). The rearrangement links TRBV20-1 to TRBJ1-5; D is ambiguous. Specimen: CD4+ T cells from blood, cultured in vitro. The TCR originated in a human donor who had recovered from COVID-19. The CDR3 spells CSASLTVYQPQHF. The CDR3 bases are TGCAGTGCTAGTCTGACCGTTTATCAGCCCCAGCATTTT.